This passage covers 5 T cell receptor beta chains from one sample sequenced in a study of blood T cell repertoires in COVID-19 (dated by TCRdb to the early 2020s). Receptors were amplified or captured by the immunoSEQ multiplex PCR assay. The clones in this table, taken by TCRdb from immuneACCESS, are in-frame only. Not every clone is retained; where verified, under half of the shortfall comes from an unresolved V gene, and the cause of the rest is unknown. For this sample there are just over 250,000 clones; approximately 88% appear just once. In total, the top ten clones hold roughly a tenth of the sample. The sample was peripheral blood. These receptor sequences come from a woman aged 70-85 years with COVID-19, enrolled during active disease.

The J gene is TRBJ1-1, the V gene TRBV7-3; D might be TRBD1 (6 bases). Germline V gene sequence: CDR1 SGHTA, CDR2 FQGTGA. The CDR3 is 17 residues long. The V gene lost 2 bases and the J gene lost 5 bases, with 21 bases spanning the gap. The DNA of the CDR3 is TGTGCCAGCAGCTTAGATCCCGGGGGGCTTGGGAAGACTGAAGCTTTCTTT. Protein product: CASSLDPGGLGKTEAFF.

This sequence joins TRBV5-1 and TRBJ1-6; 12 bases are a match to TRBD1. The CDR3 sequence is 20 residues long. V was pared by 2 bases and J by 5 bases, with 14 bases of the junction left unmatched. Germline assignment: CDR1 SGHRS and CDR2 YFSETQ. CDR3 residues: CASSLSRSGDRGLNNSPLHF. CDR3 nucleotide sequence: TGCGCCAGCAGCTTATCGAGGTCGGGGGACAGGGGGCTTAATAATTCACCCCTCCACTTT.

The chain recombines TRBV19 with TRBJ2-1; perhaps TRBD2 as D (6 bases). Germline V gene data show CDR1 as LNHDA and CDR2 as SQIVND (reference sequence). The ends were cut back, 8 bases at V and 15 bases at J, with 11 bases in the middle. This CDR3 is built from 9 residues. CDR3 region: CASGGTPFF. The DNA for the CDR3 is TGTGCCAGTGGCGGGACTCCGTTCTTC. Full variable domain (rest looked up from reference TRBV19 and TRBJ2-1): DGGITQSPKYLFRKEGQNVTLSCEQNLNHDAMYWYRQDPGQGLRLIYYSQIVNDFQKGDIAEGYSVSREKKESFPLTVTSAQKNPTAFYLCASGGTPFFGPGTRLTVL.

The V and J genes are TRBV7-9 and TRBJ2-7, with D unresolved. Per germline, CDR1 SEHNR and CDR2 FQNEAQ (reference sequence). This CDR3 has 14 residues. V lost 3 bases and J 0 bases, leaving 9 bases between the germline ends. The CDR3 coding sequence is TGTGCCAGCAGCTTTGCGGAGAGCTCCTACGAGCAGTACTTC. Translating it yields CASSFAESSYEQYF.

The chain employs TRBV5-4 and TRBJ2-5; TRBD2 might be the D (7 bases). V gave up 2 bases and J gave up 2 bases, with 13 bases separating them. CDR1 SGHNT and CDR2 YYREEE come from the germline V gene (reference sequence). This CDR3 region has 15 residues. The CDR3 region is CASSFGGLGQETQYF. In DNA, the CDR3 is TGTGCCAGCAGCTTCGGGGGGCTAGGACAAGAGACCCAGTACTTC.